This T cell receptor (beta chain) stems from a study of shared clonotypes between healthy human individuals. Points from the study as a whole: Larger estimated richness was generally recorded for naive subsets relative to memory subsets.

Assay: immunoSEQ multiplex PCR; the TCRdb copy retains only in-frame clones and omits some. The table lists a few million clones, 90% to 96% of them singletons. About this clone itself: Its antigen is currently unknown.

Germline CDR1 is MNHEY and CDR2 is SMNVEV (reference sequence). The CDR3 is 16 residues long. Trimming cost V 2 bases and J 5 bases, with 18 bases left between them. Sequences were obtained from naive CD4+ T cells sorted from blood. The subset was: CD45RA+ positively selected. This TCR derives from a man aged 18 to 29 in good health. The V gene is TRBV27, the J gene TRBJ1-2; the D is unclear. The CDR3 here is CASSLGRNQPWYGYTF. CDR3 sequence (DNA): TGTGCCAGCAGTTTAGGTAGGAACCAGCCGTGGTATGGCTACACCTTC.